This TCR beta chain was found in a study of blood T cell repertoires in COVID-19. The wider study: The United States, Italy and Spain provided the acute and convalescent COVID-19 samples. T cells, B-cell-depleted T cells, or PBMCs supplied cDNA or gDNA.

In the study's own analysis: Nucleated cell number was recorded as an estimate derived from reference gene primer amplification. Sequencing used immunoSEQ multiplex PCR; TCRdb keeps in-frame clones, though not all of them. The D gene and trimming were derived from the DNA, and the V and J assignments and clone size from that table. The table shows over 200,000 clones, with approximately 86% occurring only once. Sequencing was performed on peripheral blood. The source of this sequence is a woman aged 25 to 45 with acute or convalescent COVID-19.

CDR3 residues: CATGTGVYEQYF. As DNA, the CDR3 is TGTGCAACCGGAACAGGGGTCTACGAGCAGTACTTC. V gene TRBV30 combines with J gene TRBJ2-7, with 7 nucleotides matching TRBD1. The germline gives CDR1 GTSNPN, CDR2 SVGIG (reference sequence). There are 12 residues in the CDR3.